These 10 T cell receptor beta chains were sequenced from one sample in a study of beta chain features in type 1 diabetes. TCRB transcripts that were expressed got sequenced, as all of the isolated RNA had been reverse transcribed. Clones were read by immunoSEQ multiplex PCR, and TCRdb kept only the in-frame ones, dropping some. The sample holds some 150,000 clones, roughly 10% seen once. Sequencing used central memory CD4+ T cells from blood. The origin of the receptors is a man between 18 and 29 years old in good health.

The chain couples TRBV10-3 to TRBJ2-1; 10 bases line up with TRBD1. The CDR3 extends over 15 amino acids. Germline values: CDR1 ENHRY, CDR2 SYGVKD. The V segment lost 3 bases and the J segment 3 bases; nucleotides outside the gene matches: 2. The CDR3 sequence: CAISERTGGYNEQFF. CDR3 DNA sequence: TGTGCCATCAGTGAAAGGACAGGGGGCTACAATGAGCAGTTCTTC.

J is TRBJ1-4 and V is TRBV5-4; 7 bases align to TRBD1. The CDR3 covers 13 residues. Germline CDR1 SGHNT, CDR2 YYREEE (reference sequence). The J segment lost 11 bases and the V segment lost 1 base, leaving 5 bases of the junction unmatched. CDR3 protein: CASSLPGGVKLFF. In DNA form, the CDR3 reads TGTGCCAGCAGCTTGCCAGGGGGTGTGAAACTGTTTTTT.

Here the CDR3 reads CASRPGDGELFF. The CDR3 nucleotides read TGTGCCAGCAGGCCGGGAGACGGGGAGCTGTTTTTT. This chain uses TRBV7-9 with TRBJ2-2, with a tentative D call TRBD2 (6 bases). The CDR3 is 12 amino acids. The V gene's germline CDR1 is SEHNR and CDR2 FQNEAQ (reference sequence). The V end lost 6 bases, the J end lost 7 bases, and 9 bases lay between the germline ends.

This clone was found a few times. The chain couples TRBV30 to TRBJ2-7; 7 nucleotides align to TRBD1. Germline V lookup: CDR1 GTSNPN, CDR2 SVGIG (reference sequence). V lost 1 base to trimming and J lost 6 bases; unmatched junction nucleotides: 6. The CDR3 consists of 13 residues. The CDR3 reads CAWSGQGSSEQYF. CDR3 nucleotides: TGTGCCTGGAGTGGACAGGGAAGTTCCGAGCAGTACTTC.

This clone was detected many times. This CDR3 is CASSQMAGSNNEQYF. CDR3 nucleotides: TGCGCCAGCAGCCAAATGGCAGGTAGCAACAATGAGCAGTACTTC. The chain is built from TRBV4-1 and TRBJ2-7; D not resolved. V was clipped by 2 bases and J by 7 bases, with 18 bases between them. This CDR3 has 15 residues. Germline V lookup: CDR1 MGHRA, CDR2 YSYEKL.

This chain links TRBV15 with TRBJ1-6, with 7 positions matching TRBD1. The length of the CDR3 is 15 residues. The V gene's germline CDR1 is LNHNV and CDR2 YYDKDF (reference sequence). The V segment lost 5 bases and the J segment 7 bases; nucleotides outside the gene matches: 8. CDR3 residues: CATSPEGRGNSPLHF. The CDR3 nucleotides are TGTGCCACCAGCCCTGAGGGCAGGGGGAATTCACCCCTCCACTTT.

CDR3 loop: CASSLDRAETQYF. Here the CDR3 DNA reads TGTGCCAGCAGCTTAGACAGGGCCGAGACCCAGTACTTC. The chain is built from TRBV7-8 and TRBJ2-5; D is possibly TRBD1 (6 bases). Per the germline V gene, CDR1 is SGHVS and CDR2 is FQNEAQ. The germline V and J ends were trimmed by 1 base and 5 bases, with 8 bases remaining between them. The CDR3 sequence is 13 residues long.

This chain links TRBV2 with TRBJ2-7; D is perhaps TRBD2 (5 bases). With 7 bases removed from V and 6 bases from J, the gap between germline ends came to 10 bases. In germline, CDR1 is SNHLY, CDR2 FYNNEI. CDR3 length equals 11 residues. The CDR3 DNA sequence: TGTGCCAGCAAGAGGGAGTTCGAGCAGTACTTC. Encoded protein: CASKREFEQYF.

With regard to this clone: This likely traces to a read error, being one base from a far larger clone. The gene calls are TRBV10-3 and TRBJ2-2, with unresolved D. V dropped 4 bases and J dropped 1 base, with 16 bases sitting between them. This CDR3 region has 17 residues. CDR1 is ENHRY and CDR2 is SYGVKD in the germline V gene. This CDR3 reads CAISAASKPMNTGELFF. In DNA form, the CDR3 reads TGTGCCATCAGTGCTGCCAGCAAACCGATGAACACCGGGGAGCTGTTTTTT.

V usage is TRBV7-2 and J usage is TRBJ1-4; D is perhaps TRBD1 (6 bases). The germline CDR1 and CDR2 sequences are SGHTA and FQGNSA. The CDR3 is 17 residues long. Trimming left V 2 bases short and J 3 bases short, with 16 bases between. CDR3 DNA: TGTGCCAGCAGCTTAAATCCCCGTAGGACAGCTAATGAAAAACTGTTTTTT. Protein: CASSLNPRRTANEKLFF.